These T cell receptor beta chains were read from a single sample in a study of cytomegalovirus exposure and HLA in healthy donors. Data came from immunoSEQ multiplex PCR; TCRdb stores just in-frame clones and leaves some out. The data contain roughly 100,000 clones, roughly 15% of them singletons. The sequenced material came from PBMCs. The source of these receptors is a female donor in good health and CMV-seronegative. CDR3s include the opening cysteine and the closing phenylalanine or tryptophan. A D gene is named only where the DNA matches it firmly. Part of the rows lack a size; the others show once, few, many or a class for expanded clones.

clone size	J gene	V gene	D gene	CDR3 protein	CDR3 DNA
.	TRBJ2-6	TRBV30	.	CAWSYRFGANVLTF	TGTGCCTGGAGTTACAGGTTTGGGGCCAACGTCCTGACTTTC
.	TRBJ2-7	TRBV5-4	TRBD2	CASSLRGGFYEQYF	TGTGCCAGCAGCTTGCGGGGGGGCTTCTACGAGCAGTACTTC
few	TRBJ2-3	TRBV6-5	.	CAKHAGGRAYTQYF	TGTGCCAAACACGCCGGGGGACGTGCATATACGCAGTATTTT
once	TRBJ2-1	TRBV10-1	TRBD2	CASSRGDSYNEQFF	TGCGCCAGCAGTCGGGGGGACTCTTACAATGAGCAGTTCTTC
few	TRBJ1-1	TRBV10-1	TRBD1	CASSERDSDEAFF	TGCGCCAGCAGTGAGAGGGACAGCGATGAAGCTTTCTTT
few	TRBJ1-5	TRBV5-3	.	CARSFSRGQSNQPQHF	TGTGCCAGAAGCTTTAGCAGGGGCCAAAGCAATCAGCCCCAGCATTTT
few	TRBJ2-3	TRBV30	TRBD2	CAWSVPTSGRADTQYF	TGTGCCTGGAGTGTACCGACTAGCGGGAGAGCAGATACGCAGTATTTT
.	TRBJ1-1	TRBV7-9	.	CASSLGLPEAFF	TGTGCCAGCAGCCTGGGACTACCTGAAGCTTTCTTT
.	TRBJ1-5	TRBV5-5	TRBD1	CASSLEGASVLGQPQHF	TGTGCCAGCAGCTTGGAGGGGGCTTCGGTTCTTGGGCAGCCCCAGCATTTT
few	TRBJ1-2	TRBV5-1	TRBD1	CASSLRGQGNYGYTF	TGCGCCAGCAGCTTGAGGGGACAGGGAAACTATGGCTACACCTTC
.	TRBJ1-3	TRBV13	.	CASSLGTGSSGNTIYF	TGTGCCAGCAGCTTAGGGACAGGCAGTTCTGGAAACACCATATATTTT
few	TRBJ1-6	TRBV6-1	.	CASSETQGSNSPLHF	TGTGCCAGCAGTGAAACGCAGGGTAGTAATTCACCCCTCCACTTT
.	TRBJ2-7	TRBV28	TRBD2	CASSLDGGRAYEQYF	TGTGCCAGCAGTTTAGATGGGGGGAGGGCGTACGAGCAGTACTTC
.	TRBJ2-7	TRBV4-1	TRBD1	CASSQVVRTGAYEQYF	TGCGCCAGCAGCCAAGTTGTTCGGACAGGGGCCTACGAGCAGTACTTC
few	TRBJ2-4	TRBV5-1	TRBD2	CASSPGRGNKVAKNIQYF	TGCGCCAGCAGCCCGGGGCGGGGGAACAAGGTTGCCAAAAACATTCAGTACTTC
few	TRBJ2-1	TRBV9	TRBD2	CASSPYQAGGIYNEQFF	TGTGCCAGCAGCCCCTACCAAGCGGGGGGGATATACAATGAGCAGTTCTTC
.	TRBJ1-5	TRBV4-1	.	CASSQGSGAGSNQPQHF	TGCGCCAGCAGCCAAGGTTCAGGGGCAGGAAGCAATCAGCCCCAGCATTTT
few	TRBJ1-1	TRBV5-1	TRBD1	CASSRDSGGGKGTEAFF	TGCGCCAGCAGTCGGGACTCTGGAGGGGGCAAGGGCACTGAAGCTTTCTTT
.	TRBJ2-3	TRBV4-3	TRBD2	CASSQEAGDRTDTQYF	TGCGCCAGCAGCCAAGAAGCGGGGGACCGCACAGATACGCAGTATTTT
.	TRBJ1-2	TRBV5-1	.	CATSPRGGDDYGYTF	TGCGCCACCTCCCCCCGGGGGGGAGACGACTATGGCTACACCTTC
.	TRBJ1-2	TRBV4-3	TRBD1	CASSQGTGNYGYTF	TGCGCCAGCAGCCAAGGGACAGGGAACTATGGCTACACCTTC
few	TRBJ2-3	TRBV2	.	CASRYNREDTQYF	TGTGCCAGCAGGTATAACCGGGAAGATACGCAGTATTTT
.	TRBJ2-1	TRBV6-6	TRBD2	CASSVAGMNEQFF	TGTGCCAGCAGTGTAGCGGGAATGAATGAGCAGTTCTTC
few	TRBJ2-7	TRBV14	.	CASSQVADRPYEQYF	TGTGCCAGCAGCCAAGTAGCGGACAGGCCCTACGAGCAGTACTTC
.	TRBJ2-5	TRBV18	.	CASSPIGLRAGETQYF	TGTGCCAGCTCACCTATCGGCCTCAGGGCAGGGGAGACCCAGTACTTC
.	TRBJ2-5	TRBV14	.	CASSQEDSWLETQYF	TGTGCCAGCAGCCAAGAGGACTCCTGGCTGGAGACCCAGTACTTC
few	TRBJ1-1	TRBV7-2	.	CASSPGVGEAFF	TGTGCCAGCAGCCCAGGTGTCGGTGAAGCTTTCTTT
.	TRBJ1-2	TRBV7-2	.	CASSLGQGNYGYTF	TGTGCCAGCAGCTTAGGCCAGGGAAACTATGGCTACACCTTC
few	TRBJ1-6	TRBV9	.	CASSSSRQGSYNSPLHF	TGTGCCAGCAGCAGTAGTAGGCAGGGGTCCTATAATTCACCCCTCCACTTT
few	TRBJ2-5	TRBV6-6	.	CASRRDLLETQYF	TGTGCCAGCCGACGGGACTTGTTAGAGACCCAGTACTTC
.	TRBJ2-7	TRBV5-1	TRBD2	CASSLVSGGPTEQYF	TGCGCCAGCAGCTTGGTCAGCGGGGGGCCCACCGAGCAGTACTTC
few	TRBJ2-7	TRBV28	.	CASGGSSYEQYF	TGTGCCAGCGGAGGGAGCTCCTACGAGCAGTACTTC
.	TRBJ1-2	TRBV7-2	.	CASSPQGTGGYTF	TGTGCCAGCAGCCCTCAGGGTACAGGGGGCTACACCTTC
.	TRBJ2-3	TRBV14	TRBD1	CASSQDRGQVQYF	TGTGCCAGCAGCCAAGATAGGGGACAGGTGCAGTATTTT
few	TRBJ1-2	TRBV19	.	CASSIVAGQLYGYTF	TGTGCCAGTAGTATAGTCGCCGGACAGCTCTATGGCTACACCTTC
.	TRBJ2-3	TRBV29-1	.	CSVENRSTDTQYF	TGCAGCGTTGAAAACAGAAGCACAGATACGCAGTATTTT
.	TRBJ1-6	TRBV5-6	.	CASSLQSGMSSYNSPLHF	TGTGCCAGCAGCCTGCAATCCGGGATGAGCTCCTATAATTCACCCCTCCACTTT
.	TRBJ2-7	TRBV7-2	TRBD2	CASSALGGREVSDEQYF	TGTGCCAGCAGCGCCCTCGGTGGGCGGGAGGTCTCTGATGAGCAGTACTTC
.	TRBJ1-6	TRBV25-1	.	CASSTTGSYNSPLHF	TGTGCCAGCAGTACAACAGGTTCCTATAATTCACCCCTCCACTTT
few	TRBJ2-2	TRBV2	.	CASRPDWSGELFF	TGTGCCAGCAGACCAGACTGGTCCGGGGAGCTGTTTTTT
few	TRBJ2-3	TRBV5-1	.	CASSLRVTDTQYF	TGCGCCAGCAGCTTGCGGGTTACAGATACGCAGTATTTT
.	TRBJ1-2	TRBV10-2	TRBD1	CASSELTGGHYGYTF	TGCGCCAGCAGTGAGTTAACAGGGGGCCACTATGGCTACACCTTC
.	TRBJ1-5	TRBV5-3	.	CARGFSRGPSNQPQHF	TGTGCCAGAGGCTTTAGCAGGGGCCCAAGCAATCAGCCCCAGCATTTT
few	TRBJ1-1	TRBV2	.	CASSPDSNTEAFF	TGTGCCAGCAGTCCTGACTCGAACACTGAAGCTTTCTTT
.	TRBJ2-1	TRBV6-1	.	CASSARSVEQFF	TGTGCCAGCAGCGCGCGGTCGGTTGAGCAGTTCTTC
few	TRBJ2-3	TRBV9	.	CASSPRGGMVGDTQYF	TGTGCCAGCAGCCCGCGTGGCGGGATGGTTGGGGATACGCAGTATTTT
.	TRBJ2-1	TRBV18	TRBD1	CASSPRDRAYNEQFF	TGTGCCAGCTCACCCCGGGACAGGGCCTACAATGAGCAGTTCTTC
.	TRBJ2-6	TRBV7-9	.	CASSQIGGSLLSGANVLTF	TGTGCCAGCAGTCAAATAGGGGGTTCCTTACTCTCTGGGGCCAACGTCCTGACTTTC
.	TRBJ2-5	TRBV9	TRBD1	CASSGDRGQETQYF	TGTGCCAGCAGCGGGGACAGGGGGCAAGAGACCCAGTACTTC
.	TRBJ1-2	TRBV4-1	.	CASGWGGQNYGYTF	TGCGCCAGCGGGTGGGGAGGGCAGAACTATGGCTACACCTTC
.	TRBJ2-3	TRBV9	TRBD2	CASSVKLAGVQDTQYF	TGTGCCAGCAGCGTAAAGCTAGCGGGAGTTCAAGATACGCAGTATTTT
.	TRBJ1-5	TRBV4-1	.	CASSWSAGQPQHF	TGCGCCAGCAGTTGGAGCGCTGGTCAGCCCCAGCATTTT
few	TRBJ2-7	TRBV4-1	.	CASSQEPGGSSYEQYF	TGCGCCAGCAGCCAAGAACCAGGGGGGTCGTCCTACGAGCAGTACTTC
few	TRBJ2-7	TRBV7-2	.	CASSSLYEQYF	TGTGCCAGCAGCTCCTTATACGAGCAGTACTTC